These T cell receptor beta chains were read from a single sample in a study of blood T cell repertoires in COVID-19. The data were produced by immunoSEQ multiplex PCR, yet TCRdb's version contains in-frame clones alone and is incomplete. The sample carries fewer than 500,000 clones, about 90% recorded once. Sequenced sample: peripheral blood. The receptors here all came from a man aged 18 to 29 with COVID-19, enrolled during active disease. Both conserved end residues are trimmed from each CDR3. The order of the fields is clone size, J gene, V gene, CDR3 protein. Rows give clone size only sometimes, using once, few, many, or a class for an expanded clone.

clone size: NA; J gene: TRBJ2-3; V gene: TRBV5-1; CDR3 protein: ASSLANADTQY
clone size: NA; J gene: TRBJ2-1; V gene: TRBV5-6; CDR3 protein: ASSTRAGAKEQF
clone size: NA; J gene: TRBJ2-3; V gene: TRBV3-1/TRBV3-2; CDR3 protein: ASSQGASGRYTQY
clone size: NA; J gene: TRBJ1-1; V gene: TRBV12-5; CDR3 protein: ASGLPPGTGGSLGTEAF
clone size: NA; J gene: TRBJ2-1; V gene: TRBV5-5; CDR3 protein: ASSYSGQPNNEQF
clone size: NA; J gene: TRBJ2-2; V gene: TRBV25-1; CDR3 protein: ASSVGHRGNTGELF
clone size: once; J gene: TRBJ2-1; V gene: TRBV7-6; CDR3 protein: ASSLAPQLAGIPTGNNEQF
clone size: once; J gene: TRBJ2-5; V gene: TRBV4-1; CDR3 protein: ASSRAFQETQY
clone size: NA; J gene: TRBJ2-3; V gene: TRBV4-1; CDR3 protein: ASSQDPGGLDTQY
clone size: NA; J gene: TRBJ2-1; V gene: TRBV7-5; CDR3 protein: VRTPGVGEQF
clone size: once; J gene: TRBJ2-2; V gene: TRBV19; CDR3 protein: ASSIDGRTGGRSGELF
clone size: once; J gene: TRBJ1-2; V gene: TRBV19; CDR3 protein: ASSNYGQGGRGYT
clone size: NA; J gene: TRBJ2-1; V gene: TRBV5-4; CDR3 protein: ASSFRTSGRRNEQF
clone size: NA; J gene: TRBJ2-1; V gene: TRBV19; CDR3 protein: ASSTMRRGHEQF
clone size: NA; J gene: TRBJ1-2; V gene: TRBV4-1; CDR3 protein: ASSTLQGANYGYT
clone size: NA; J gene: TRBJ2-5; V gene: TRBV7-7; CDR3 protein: ASSLRVAGEIIEETQY
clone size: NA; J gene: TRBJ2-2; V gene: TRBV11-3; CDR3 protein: ASSLTSGYGELF
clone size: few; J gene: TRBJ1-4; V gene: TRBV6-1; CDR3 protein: ASSEAQGQGFEKLF
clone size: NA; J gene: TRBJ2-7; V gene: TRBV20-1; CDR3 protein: SAREAREQY
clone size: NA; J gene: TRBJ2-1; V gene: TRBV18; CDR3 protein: ASSPYVAAASNEQF
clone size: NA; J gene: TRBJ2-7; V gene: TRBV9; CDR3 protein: ASSGGPSAGYEQY
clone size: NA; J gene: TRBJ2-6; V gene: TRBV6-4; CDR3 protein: ASSDDFRSSGANVLT
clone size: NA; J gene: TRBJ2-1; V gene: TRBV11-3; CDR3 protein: ASSQLVFNEQF
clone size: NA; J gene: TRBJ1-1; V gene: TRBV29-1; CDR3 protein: SVAQPTGANTEAF